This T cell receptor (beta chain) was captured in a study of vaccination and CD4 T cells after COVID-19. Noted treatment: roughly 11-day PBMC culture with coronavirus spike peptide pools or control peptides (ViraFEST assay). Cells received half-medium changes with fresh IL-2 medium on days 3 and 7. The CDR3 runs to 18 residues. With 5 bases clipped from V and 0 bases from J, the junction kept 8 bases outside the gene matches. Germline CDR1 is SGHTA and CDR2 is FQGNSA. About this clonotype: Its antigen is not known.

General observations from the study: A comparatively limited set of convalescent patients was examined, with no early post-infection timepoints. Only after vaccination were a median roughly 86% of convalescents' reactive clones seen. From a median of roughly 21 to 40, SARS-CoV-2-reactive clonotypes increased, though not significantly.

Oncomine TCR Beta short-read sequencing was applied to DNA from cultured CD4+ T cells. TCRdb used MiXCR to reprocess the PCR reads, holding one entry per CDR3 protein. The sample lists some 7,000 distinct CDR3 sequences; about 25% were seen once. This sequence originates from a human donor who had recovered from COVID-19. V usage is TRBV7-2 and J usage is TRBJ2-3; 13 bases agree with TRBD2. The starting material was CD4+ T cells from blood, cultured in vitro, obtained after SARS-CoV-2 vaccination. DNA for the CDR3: TGTGCCAGCAGCCGAGGACTAGCGGGAGTTTTGAGCACAGATACGCAGTATTTT. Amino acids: CASSRGLAGVLSTDTQYF.